Listed here are 32 T cell receptor beta chains from one sample, sequenced in a study of control samples from healthy donors and cancer patients. Here immunoSEQ multiplex PCR was the method, and the copy in TCRdb shows in-frame clones only, minus some. The sample includes roughly 170,000 clones, 80% to 95% of them seen just once. Specimen: blood. Every receptor here comes from a woman aged 60 to 75 in good health.

This chain links TRBV3-1 (or the pseudogene TRBV3-2) with TRBJ2-7; D is undetermined. The CDR3 has 15 amino acids. Germline lookup yields CDR1 LGHDT and CDR2 YNNKEL (reference sequence). With 1 base removed from V and 1 base from J, the gap between germline ends came to 11 bases. The CDR3 sequence is CASSQAYGASYEQYF. The CDR3, as DNA: TGTGCCAGCAGCCAAGCCTACGGAGCATCCTACGAGCAGTACTTC.

The rearrangement uses TRBV9 and TRBJ1-2, with TRBD1 matching 10 bases. CDR1 and CDR2 (germline): SGDLS, YYNGEE. Germline trimming cut 0 bases from V and 8 bases from J; bases unmatched to any gene: 7. The CDR3 has 15 residues. The CDR3 protein is CASSVEGQGIRGYTF. The CDR3 region has the DNA TGTGCCAGCAGCGTAGAGGGACAGGGGATTCGAGGCTACACCTTC.

The gene calls are TRBV5-4 and TRBJ2-3; D assignment may be TRBD1 or TRBD2 (5 bases each). CDR1 is SGHNT, CDR2 YYREEE, per germline (reference sequence). The CDR3 totals 16 residues. Trimming took off 6 bases at V and 0 bases at J, with 17 bases between the two ends. The CDR3 coding sequence is TGTGCCAGCACCCAGGGAGTGCTTTCTAGCACAGATACGCAGTATTTT. This sequence encodes CASTQGVLSSTDTQYF.

To note about this clone: The junction does not match germline at one end; this may be a read error. Here the CDR3 DNA reads TGTACCAGCAGCCACACTCGGACAGGTCGCGAGTCTGGCTACACCTTC. Translated, it gives CTSSHTRTGRESGYTF. This chain uses TRBV7-8 with TRBJ1-2; 7 bases are shared with TRBD1. This CDR3 comprises 16 residues. Germline V lookup: CDR1 SGHVS, CDR2 FQNEAQ.

The chain recombines TRBV7-6 with TRBJ1-5, with 7 bases that match TRBD1. Per the germline V gene, CDR1 is SGHVS and CDR2 is FNYEAQ. The ends lost 1 base at V and 0 bases at J; junction bases unmatched: 3. This CDR3 is 16 amino acids long. The CDR3 sequence: CASSLGYRGSNQPQHF. In nucleotides, the CDR3 is TGTGCCAGCAGCTTAGGTTACAGGGGTAGCAATCAGCCCCAGCATTTT. Supplemented by reference TRBV7-6 and TRBJ1-5, the full variable domain reads GAGVSQSPRYKVTKRGQDVALRCDPISGHVSLYWYRQALGQGPEFLTYFNYEAQQDKSGLPNDRFSAERPEGSISTLTIQRTEQRDSAMYRCASSLGYRGSNQPQHFGDGTRLSIL.

In DNA, the CDR3 is TGTGCCAGCAGTGAAGGGAATAACTATGGCTACACCTTC. Translation: CASSEGNNYGYTF. The rearrangement uses TRBV2 and TRBJ1-2; D gene unclear. Germline CDR1 and CDR2: SNHLY and FYNNEI. CDR3 length equals 13 residues. Trimming left V 1 base short and J 1 base short, with 4 bases between.

This clone appeared a few times. The chain combines TRBV19 with TRBJ2-6, with TRBD1 as a possible D gene (5 bases). This CDR3 is built from 18 residues. V was cut by 6 bases and J by 2 bases, with 20 bases left in between. CDR1 is LNHDA and CDR2 is SQIVND in the germline V gene (reference sequence). The CDR3 coding sequence is TGTGCCAGTAGCGCAGGTCAGGGTTCGGTCCCTGGGGCCAACGTCCTGACTTTC. Translated: CASSAGQGSVPGANVLTF.

The chain employs TRBV25-1 and TRBJ2-7; TRBD2 matches at 10 bases. The J segment lost 6 bases and the V segment lost 4 bases, leaving 9 bases of the junction unmatched. CDR1 is MGHDK, CDR2 SYGVNS, per germline. The CDR3 has 15 residues. CDR3 region: CASSGTSGGVGEQYF. The CDR3 nucleotides read TGTGCCAGCAGTGGGACTAGCGGAGGGGTCGGCGAGCAGTACTTC.

The sample holds one count of this clone. The chain employs TRBV20-1 and TRBJ1-4; D gene uncertain. CDR1 is DFQATT and CDR2 is SNEGSKA in the germline V gene (reference sequence). V was clipped by 3 bases and J by 7 bases, with 15 bases between them. There are 14 residues in the CDR3. CDR3 DNA sequence: TGCAGTGCTAGTTGGCCTCAAGGAGGTGAAAAACTGTTTTTT. It is translated as CSASWPQGGEKLFF.

The chain joins TRBV18 to TRBJ2-7; 11 nucleotides align to TRBD1. CDR1 and CDR2 from the germline V gene are KGHSH and LQKENI. The V segment lost 3 bases and the J segment 4 bases; nucleotides outside the gene matches: 5. The CDR3 spans 15 residues. CDR3 bases: TGTGCCAGCTCACCCACCGGGACAGGGGGTTACGAGCAGTACTTC. Protein: CASSPTGTGGYEQYF.

V usage is TRBV6-5 and J usage is TRBJ2-7, with 10 bases identical to TRBD1. The CDR3 is 14 residues long. Per germline, CDR1 MNHEY and CDR2 SVGAGI. The V gene end was trimmed by 6 bases and the J gene end by 4 bases; junction bases not matched to a gene: 6. The CDR3 nucleotides read TGTGCCAGCAGACGACGGACAGGGGGTTACGAGCAGTACTTC. Encoded protein: CASRRRTGGYEQYF.

This chain connects TRBV15 to TRBJ2-5; D possibly corresponds to TRBD2 (5 bases). Germline CDR1 is LNHNV and CDR2 is YYDKDF (reference sequence). Between the trimmed V and J ends, which lost 5 bases and 1 base, there was a span of 14 bases. This CDR3 contains 15 residues. CDR3 nucleotides: TGTGCCACCAGCGGTCAACTAGTACCCCAAGAGACCCAGTACTTC. It specifies CATSGQLVPQETQYF.

The V gene is TRBV11-2, the J gene TRBJ1-6, with D perhaps TRBD1 (5 bases). This CDR3 spans 18 amino acids. Between the trimmed V and J ends, which lost 3 bases and 5 bases, there was a span of 20 bases. Per germline, CDR1 SGHAT and CDR2 FQNNGV. The DNA of the CDR3 is TGTGCCAGCAGCTTCACCCGGGACTCCCCGGACGATAATTCACCCCTCCACTTT. It yields the protein CASSFTRDSPDDNSPLHF.

This clone has just one count. The chain uses TRBV7-2 and TRBJ1-2; 8 bases map to TRBD1. The CDR3 totals 14 residues. With 5 bases clipped from V and 1 base from J, the junction kept 3 bases outside the gene matches. CDR1 and CDR2 (germline): SGHTA, FQGNSA. The CDR3 spells CASSKDRDNYGYTF. The CDR3 bases are TGTGCCAGCAGCAAGGACAGGGATAACTATGGCTACACCTTC.

The chain is built from TRBV14 and TRBJ1-1; 7 nucleotides agree with TRBD1. From germline, CDR1 is SGHDN and CDR2 FVKESK. The CDR3 runs to 16 residues. J was trimmed by 5 bases and V by 1 base; bases with no gene match: 10. This chain's CDR3 is CASSQAMNRGRTEAFF. The DNA for the CDR3 is TGTGCCAGCAGCCAAGCCATGAACAGGGGTAGGACTGAAGCTTTCTTT.

This chain joins TRBV11-2 and TRBJ2-1; 7 bases map to TRBD1. This CDR3 region has 15 residues. After removal of 5 bases from V and 4 bases from J, the junction contained 8 bases not matched to a gene. Germline values: CDR1 SGHAT, CDR2 FQNNGV. CDR3 DNA: TGTGCCAGCAGCCTTGGGGACAGAGAATACAATGAGCAGTTCTTC. This encodes CASSLGDREYNEQFF.

The chain has TRBV19 and TRBJ2-1; possible D gene TRBD1, 6 bases. CDR1 and CDR2 from the germline V gene are LNHDA and SQIVND (reference sequence). Trimming removed 6 bases from V and 4 bases from J, with 13 bases in between. CDR3 length: 14 amino acids. The chain's CDR3 is CASRRTGTYNEQFF. The CDR3 coding sequence is TGTGCCAGTAGGAGGACCGGGACATACAATGAGCAGTTCTTC.

This sequence joins TRBV28 and TRBJ2-1; TRBD2 might be the D (6 bases). The CDR3 consists of 13 residues. Germline assignment: CDR1 MDHEN and CDR2 SYDVKM. The CDR3 DNA reads as TGTGCATATCGGGCGGGACCCACAAATGAGCAGTTCTTC. This gives the protein CAYRAGPTNEQFF.

The chain links TRBV27 to TRBJ1-1; weak D call: TRBD1 (6 bases). Germline CDR1 and CDR2: MNHEY and SMNVEV (reference sequence). The V end was cut by 5 bases, the J end by 1 base, with 17 bases between. The CDR3 runs to 16 residues. The CDR3 spells CASSPNRAHPNTEAFF. The CDR3 DNA reads as TGTGCCAGCAGTCCAAACAGGGCGCATCCGAACACTGAAGCTTTCTTT.

This chain connects TRBV14 to TRBJ1-2; D call uncertain. The ends were cut back, 1 base at V and 4 bases at J, with 7 bases in the middle. The CDR3 length is 13 residues. Germline lookup yields CDR1 SGHDN and CDR2 FVKESK. CDR3 in amino acids: CASSQAGPYGYTF. DNA of the CDR3: TGTGCCAGCAGCCAAGCGGGCCCCTATGGCTACACCTTC.

J is TRBJ1-1 and V is TRBV27, with no clear D. This CDR3 is 13 amino acids long. Between the trimmed V and J ends, which lost 8 bases and 4 bases, there was a span of 14 bases. Germline V CDR1 and CDR2: MNHEY, SMNVEV (reference sequence). The CDR3 DNA follows: TGTGCCAGCCGCCAGGAGGGTGGCACTGAAGCTTTCTTT. Protein: CASRQEGGTEAFF.

The J gene is TRBJ1-6, the V gene TRBV29-1; no definite D call. Germline-derived CDR1 and CDR2 are SQVTM and ANQGSEA. The CDR3 runs to 13 residues. V lost 7 bases, J lost 7 bases, and 14 bases lay in between. For the CDR3, the DNA is TGCAGCGGACGGGAAGACCAGAATTCACCCCTCCACTTT. Translated, it gives CSGREDQNSPLHF.

The chain joins TRBV14 to TRBJ1-2; D might be TRBD1 (5 bases). This CDR3 spans 15 amino acids. Germline V gene data show CDR1 as SGHDN and CDR2 as FVKESK. V shed 0 bases and J shed 6 bases, with 14 bases lying between them. The CDR3 reads CASSQEWGRAHGYTF. CDR3 sequence (DNA): TGTGCCAGCAGCCAAGAGTGGGGCAGGGCCCATGGCTACACCTTC. Using reference TRBV14 and TRBJ1-2 for the parts outside the CDR3, the full variable domain is EAGVTQFPSHSVIEKGQTVTLRCDPISGHDNLYWYRRVMGKEIKFLLHFVKESKQDESGMPNNRFLAERTGGTYSTLKVQPAELEDSGVYFCASSQEWGRAHGYTFGSGTRLTVV.

The chain is built from TRBV7-9 and TRBJ1-3; 10 bases line up with TRBD1. J lost 0 bases, V lost 4 bases, and 6 bases had no gene match. Germline-derived CDR1 and CDR2 are SEHNR and FQNEAQ (reference sequence). The CDR3 totals 17 residues. This CDR3 is CASSSGTGASSGNTIYF. CDR3 DNA sequence: TGTGCCAGCAGCTCGGGGACAGGGGCTTCCTCTGGAAACACCATATATTTT.

The DNA for the CDR3 is TGTGCCAGCAGCTTATGGGGAGCCCAGTACTTC. Protein: CASSLWGAQYF. The chain is built from TRBV11-2 and TRBJ2-5; D might be TRBD2 (5 bases). The germline gives CDR1 SGHAT, CDR2 FQNNGV. The CDR3 consists of 11 residues. Trimming took off 2 bases at V and 9 bases at J, with 7 bases between the two ends.

This clone was recorded only once. The chain is built from TRBV30 and TRBJ1-1; no definite D call. The CDR3 sequence is 14 residues long. With 0 bases removed from V and 5 bases from J, the gap between germline ends came to 13 bases. From germline, CDR1 is GTSNPN and CDR2 SVGIG (reference sequence). CDR3 in amino acids: CAWSVSRVRTEAFF. The CDR3 nucleotides read TGTGCCTGGAGTGTAAGCCGGGTTCGGACTGAAGCTTTCTTT. Combining the CDR3 with reference TRBV30 and TRBJ1-1 gives the whole variable domain SQTIHQWPATLVQPVGSPLSLECTVEGTSNPNLYWYRQAAGRGLQLLFYSVGIGQISSEVPQNLSASRPQDRQFILSSKKLLLSDSGFYLCAWSVSRVRTEAFFGQGTRLTVV.

This chain uses TRBV19 with TRBJ1-5, with 9 nucleotides matching TRBD1. The CDR3 is 17 residues long. Germline V gene lookup returns CDR1 LNHDA and CDR2 SQIVND (reference sequence). J was trimmed by 1 base and V by 4 bases; bases with no gene match: 8. The CDR3 nucleotides read TGTGCCAGTAGTAGTACACAGGGGGCGCGGAGCAATCAGCCCCAGCATTTT. It codes for CASSSTQGARSNQPQHF.

This chain connects TRBV18 to TRBJ1-6; tentative D call: TRBD1 (5 bases). This CDR3 comprises 16 residues. The V end lost 5 bases, the J end lost 10 bases, and 21 bases lay between the germline ends. CDR1 and CDR2 from the germline V gene are KGHSH and LQKENI. CDR3 residues: CASSIQPGPLGSPLHF. CDR3 in DNA: TGTGCCAGCTCAATTCAACCGGGACCTCTAGGCTCACCCCTCCACTTT. The whole variable domain, remainder taken from reference TRBV18 and TRBJ1-6, is NAGVMQNPRHLVRRRGQEARLRCSPMKGHSHVYWYRQLPEEGLKFMVYLQKENIIDESGMPKERFSAEFPKEGPSILRIQQVVRGDSAAYFCASSIQPGPLGSPLHFGNGTRLTVT.

The V gene is TRBV7-3, the J gene TRBJ2-7, with 8 bases fitting TRBD2. This CDR3 has 15 residues. Germline V gene lookup returns CDR1 SGHTA and CDR2 FQGTGA. Germline trimming cut 5 bases from V and 0 bases from J; bases unmatched to any gene: 6. The CDR3 bases are TGTGCCAGCAGCATGACTAGCGTCGGCTCCTACGAGCAGTACTTC. It is translated as CASSMTSVGSYEQYF. Full variable domain (rest looked up from reference TRBV7-3 and TRBJ2-7): GAGVSQTPSNKVTEKGKYVELRCDPISGHTALYWYRQSLGQGPEFLIYFQGTGAADDSGLPNDRFFAVRPEGSVSTLKIQRTERGDSAVYLCASSMTSVGSYEQYFGPGTRLTVT.

This chain joins TRBV5-1 and TRBJ2-1; D call uncertain. V lost 1 base and J 5 bases, leaving 13 bases between the germline ends. This CDR3 has 15 amino acids. Germline loops: CDR1 SGHRS, CDR2 YFSETQ. Here the CDR3 reads CASSLISNNNNEQFF. Here the CDR3 DNA reads TGCGCCAGCAGCTTGATTAGTAACAACAACAATGAGCAGTTCTTC.

V usage is TRBV6-1 and J usage is TRBJ1-1; 8 nucleotides align to TRBD1. The CDR3 sequence is 17 residues long. Trimming took 4 bases from V and 2 from J; bases not matched to a gene: 12. Germline V gives CDR1 MNHNS, CDR2 SASEGT. CDR3 sequence (DNA): TGTGCCAGCAGTGCCGGACAGGGAAGATGGGACAACACTGAAGCTTTCTTT. This gives the protein CASSAGQGRWDNTEAFF.

This chain joins TRBV12-5 and TRBJ1-4; no firm D call. CDR3 length: 15 amino acids. The V end was cut by 6 bases, the J end by 5 bases, with 16 bases between. Germline V gives CDR1 LGHNT, CDR2 FRNRAP. CDR3: CASGSPSRGNEKLFF. In DNA, the CDR3 is TGTGCTAGTGGATCTCCATCGAGAGGGAATGAAAAACTGTTTTTT.